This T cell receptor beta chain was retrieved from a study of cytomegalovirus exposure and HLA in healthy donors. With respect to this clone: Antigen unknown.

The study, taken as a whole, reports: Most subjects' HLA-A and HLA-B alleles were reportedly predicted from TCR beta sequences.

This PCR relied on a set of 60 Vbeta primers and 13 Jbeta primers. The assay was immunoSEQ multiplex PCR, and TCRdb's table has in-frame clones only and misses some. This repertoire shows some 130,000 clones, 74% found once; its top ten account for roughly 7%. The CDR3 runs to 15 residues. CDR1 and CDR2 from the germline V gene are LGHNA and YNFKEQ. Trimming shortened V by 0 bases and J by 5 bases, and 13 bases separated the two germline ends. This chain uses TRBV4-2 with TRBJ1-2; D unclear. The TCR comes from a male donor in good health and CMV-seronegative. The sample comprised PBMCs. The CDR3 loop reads CASSQDGRRQYGYTF. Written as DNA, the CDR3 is TGTGCCAGCAGCCAAGATGGCCGTCGACAATATGGCTACACCTTC.